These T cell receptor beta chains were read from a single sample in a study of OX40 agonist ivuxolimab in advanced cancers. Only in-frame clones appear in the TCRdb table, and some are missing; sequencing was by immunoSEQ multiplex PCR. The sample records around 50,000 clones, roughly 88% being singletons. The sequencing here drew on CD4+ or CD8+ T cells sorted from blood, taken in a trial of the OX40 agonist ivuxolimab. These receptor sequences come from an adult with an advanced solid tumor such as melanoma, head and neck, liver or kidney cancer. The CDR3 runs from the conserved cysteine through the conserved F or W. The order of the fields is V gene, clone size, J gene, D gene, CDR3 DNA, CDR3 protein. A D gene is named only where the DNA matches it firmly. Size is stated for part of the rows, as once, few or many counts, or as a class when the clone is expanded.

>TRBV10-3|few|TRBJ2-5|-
TGTGCCATCGGTGGCGTGGAGACCCAGTACTTC
CAIGGVETQYF
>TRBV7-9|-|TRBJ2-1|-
TGTGCCAGCAGCTTAAATAGGGAGCAGTTCTTC
CASSLNREQFF
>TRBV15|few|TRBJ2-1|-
TGTGCCACCAGCAGGCCGACTAGCAATGAGCAGTTCTTC
CATSRPTSNEQFF
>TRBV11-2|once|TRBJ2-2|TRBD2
TGTGCCAGCAGTCTTGGACTAGCGGGGAACACCGGGGAGCTGTTTTTT
CASSLGLAGNTGELFF
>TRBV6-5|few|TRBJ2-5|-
TGTGCCAGCAGTTACTCACTTAACCAAGAGACCCAGTACTTC
CASSYSLNQETQYF
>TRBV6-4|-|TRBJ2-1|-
TGTGCCAGCAGTCGCGGTTCCTACAATGAGCAGTTCTTC
CASSRGSYNEQFF
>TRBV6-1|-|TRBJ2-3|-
TGTGCCAGCCAGAGGACAGATACGCAGTATTTT
CASQRTDTQYF
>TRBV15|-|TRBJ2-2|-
TGTGCCACCAGCAGGCAGGGAACCGGGGAGCTGTTTTTT
CATSRQGTGELFF
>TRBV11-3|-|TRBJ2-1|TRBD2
TGTGCCAGCAGCTTAGGCGGGGGGGTCCAGGATGAGCAGTTCTTC
CASSLGGGVQDEQFF
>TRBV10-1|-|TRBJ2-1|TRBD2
TGCGCCAGCAGTGAGGAGGTAGCGGGAGGGGTTGAGCAGTTCTTC
CASSEEVAGGVEQFF
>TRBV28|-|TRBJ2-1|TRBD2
TGTGCCAGCAGAGTTGGACTAGCTCGCGAGCAGTTCTTC
CASRVGLAREQFF
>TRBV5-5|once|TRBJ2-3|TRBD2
TGTGCCAGCAGCTTGGTTGGGACTAGTGAAGCGAGCACAGATACGCAGTATTTT
CASSLVGTSEASTDTQYF
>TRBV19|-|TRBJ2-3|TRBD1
TGTGCCAGTAGAGGACAGGGGGCCCGGCAGTATTTT
CASRGQGARQYF
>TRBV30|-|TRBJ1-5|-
TGTGCCTGGAGCTCGGGGGGCAATCAGCCCCAGCATTTT
CAWSSGGNQPQHF
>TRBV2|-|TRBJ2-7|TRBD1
TGTGCCAGCAGTGGGACAGGGGGCTACGAGCAGTACTTC
CASSGTGGYEQYF
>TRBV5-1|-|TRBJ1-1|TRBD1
TGCGCCAGCAGCTTGGCGACAGGGGGGTACACTGAAGCTTTCTTT
CASSLATGGYTEAFF
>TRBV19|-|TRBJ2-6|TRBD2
TGTGCCAGTAGTCCTCGGGGGGGGACTGGGGCCAACGTCCTGACTTTC
CASSPRGGTGANVLTF
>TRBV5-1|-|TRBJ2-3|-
TGCGCCAGCAGCTTGAAAGATACGCAGTATTTT
CASSLKDTQYF
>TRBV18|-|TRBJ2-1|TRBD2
TGTGCCAGCTCACTAGTGACTAGCGGGAGGAACCTTGAGCAGTTCTTC
CASSLVTSGRNLEQFF
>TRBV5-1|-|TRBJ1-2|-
TGCGCCAGCAGCTCCCCTGATGGGAACTATGGCTACACCTTC
CASSSPDGNYGYTF